These T cell receptor beta chains were read from a single sample in a study of blood T cells in healthy people across ages. TCRdb reanalysed the 5' RACE reads using MiXCR and keeps one entry per CDR3 protein. This sample carries about 780,000 distinct CDR3 sequences, 35% to 50% of them seen once, and the ten largest clones take 15% to 20%. Material: blood. Receptors originate from an older man in good health. Both conserved end residues are part of each CDR3. The order of the fields is J gene, clone size, D gene, V gene, CDR3 DNA, CDR3 protein. The D gene is left open where the match is weak. The size entry is marked missing in some rows and otherwise reads once, few, many or a size class.

>TRBJ2-7|NA|NA|TRBV2
TGTGCCAGCAGTGTACGACAGGATTTCGAGCAGTACTTC
CASSVRQDFEQYF
>TRBJ1-1|few|TRBD1|TRBV10-3
TGTGCCATCAGGCGGGACAGGGCCAACACTGAAGCTTTCTTT
CAIRRDRANTEAFF
>TRBJ2-3|NA|NA|TRBV5-1
TGCGCCAGCAGCTTGGAGGGGGCGGGAGACGGCATAGATACGCAGTATTTT
CASSLEGAGDGIDTQYF
>TRBJ2-7|once|TRBD1|TRBV3-1
TGTGCCAGCAGCAGCCGGGACAGGGCGCCATACGAGCAGTACTTC
CASSSRDRAPYEQYF
>TRBJ1-4|NA|NA|TRBV6-4
TGTGCCAGCAGTGAGCGCACAGAGACCAATGAAAAACTGTTTTTT
CASSERTETNEKLFF
>TRBJ2-7|NA|TRBD1|TRBV29-1
TGCAGCGTTCTAGCCCAGGCAGGGGGCGAGCAGTACTTC
CSVLAQAGGEQYF
>TRBJ2-3|NA|NA|TRBV7-2
TGTACCAGCAGTTCTCCCCAGTCCCCTAGCACAGATACGCAGTATTTT
CTSSSPQSPSTDTQYF
>TRBJ2-4|once|TRBD2|TRBV20-1
TGCAGTGCTAGAAGGACTAGCGAAAACATTCAGTACTTC
CSARRTSENIQYF
>TRBJ2-3|few|TRBD2|TRBV29-1
TGCAGCGTTGATTTCGGGAGGACAGATACGCAGTATTTT
CSVDFGRTDTQYF
>TRBJ2-7|NA|TRBD1|TRBV10-3
TGTGCCATCAGCGGCCCGGGACAGGGGTTAGGCGAGCAGTACTTC
CAISGPGQGLGEQYF
>TRBJ2-5|NA|NA|TRBV10-3
TGTGCCATCAGTGGGTGGGGACAACAAGAGACCCAGTACTTC
CAISGWGQQETQYF
>TRBJ2-5|NA|NA|TRBV20-1
TGCAGTGCTAGAGGACTAGAGGGGGGTGAGCAGTACTTC
CSARGLEGGEQYF
>TRBJ1-5|few|NA|TRBV10-3
TGTGCCATCAGTGAGTCGGACGGTCAGCCCCAGCATTTT
CAISESDGQPQHF
>TRBJ1-6|many|NA|TRBV20-1
TGCAGTGCTTCGGACCGATATTCACCCCTCCACTTT
CSASDRYSPLHF
>TRBJ1-2|NA|TRBD1|TRBV30
TGTGCCGCACGGACAGGGGGCTACTATGGCTACACCTTC
CAARTGGYYGYTF
>TRBJ2-3|few|NA|TRBV10-3
TGTGCCATCAGTGGGACTGCCAGGGGCGGCACAGATACGCAGTATTTT
CAISGTARGGTDTQYF
>TRBJ2-2|NA|TRBD1|TRBV5-1
TGCGCCAGCAGCCCTGGACAGGGGGCGAACACCGGGGAGCTGTTTTTT
CASSPGQGANTGELFF
>TRBJ2-3|NA|TRBD2|TRBV11-2
TGTGCCGGCAGCAGCAGACTAGCGGGAGTCACAGATACGCAGTATTTT
CAGSSRLAGVTDTQYF
>TRBJ1-2|NA|NA|TRBV29-1
TGCAGCGTGCGCGACACCAGACGTAACTATGGCTACACCTTC
CSVRDTRRNYGYTF
>TRBJ2-1|NA|NA|TRBV7-2
TGTGCCAGCAGCTTTGAAGGCGGACACAATGAGCAGTTCTTC
CASSFEGGHNEQFF
>TRBJ2-7|few|TRBD2|TRBV18
TGTGCCAGCTCACCACCGACTAGCGGGAGATACGAGCAGTACTTC
CASSPPTSGRYEQYF